What follows are 24 T cell receptor beta chains derived from one specimen sequenced in a study of cytomegalovirus exposure and HLA in healthy donors. The PCR employed 60 Vbeta primers together with 13 Jbeta primers. Clones were sequenced by immunoSEQ multiplex PCR, and TCRdb holds only the in-frame ones, with some missing. The profile shows about 130,000 clones, around 80% of them singletons. Specimen: PBMCs. These receptors originate from a young man in good health and CMV-seronegative.

The rearrangement joins TRBV5-6 to TRBJ2-1; tentative D call: TRBD2 (7 bases). The CDR3 runs 18 residues. The germline gives CDR1 SGHDT, CDR2 YYEEEE. V was shortened by 4 bases and J by 4 bases, with 24 bases between the two germline ends. In DNA, the CDR3 is TGTGCCAGCAGCCATTGGTGGGGGGCTAGCGGAAATTACAATGAGCAGTTCTTC. It translates to CASSHWWGASGNYNEQFF.

As concerns this clone: It is unclear where the CDR3 begins or ends on the DNA, so no DNA is shown, and the CDR3 is as TCRdb lists it. The chain carries TRBV4-2 and TRBJ1-4; the table gives TRBD1 as D, unverified against the DNA. The CDR3 has 19 residues if both end residues are counted. Germline lookup yields CDR1 LGHNA and CDR2 YNFKEQ. The CDR3 is CASSQGVGTGTLFQKRLFF.

The chain combines TRBV7-3 with TRBJ2-3; D is possibly TRBD1 (6 bases). There are 15 residues in the CDR3. The V and J ends lost 5 bases and 1 base respectively, with 13 bases between them. Per germline, CDR1 SGHTA and CDR2 FQGTGA. This CDR3 reads CASSPGPGGTDTQYF. As DNA, the CDR3 is TGTGCCAGCAGCCCCGGACCAGGGGGCACAGATACGCAGTATTTT.

This chain connects TRBV30 to TRBJ2-1; TRBD2 is a possible D gene (5 bases). The CDR3 is 14 amino acids. The germline V and J ends were trimmed by 5 bases and 0 bases, with 11 bases remaining between them. CDR1 is GTSNPN, CDR2 SVGIG, per germline (reference sequence). The CDR3 loop reads CAWERESSYNEQFF. The CDR3, as DNA: TGTGCCTGGGAAAGGGAGAGCTCCTACAATGAGCAGTTCTTC.

The rearrangement links TRBV18 to TRBJ1-2, with a tentative D call TRBD1 (6 bases). CDR3 size: 15 residues. CDR1 and CDR2 from the germline V gene are KGHSH and LQKENI. V gave up 0 bases and J gave up 7 bases, with 15 bases separating them. This CDR3 is CASSPPRRGAGGYTF. The CDR3 nucleotides read TGTGCCAGCTCACCACCAAGGCGGGGGGCCGGTGGCTACACCTTC.

This clone turned up a few times. J is TRBJ1-1 and V is TRBV7-8, with D uncertain. This CDR3 is built from 13 residues. Deletions cut 0 bases from V and 8 bases from J, with 10 bases between. Germline V gene sequence: CDR1 SGHVS, CDR2 FQNEAQ. The CDR3 coding sequence is TGTGCCAGCAGCTTAGCGTCGACGGGGGAAGCTTTCTTT. Translation gives CASSLASTGEAFF.

This chain links TRBV30 with TRBJ1-5; 9 bases match TRBD1. This CDR3 spans 15 amino acids. Germline V gives CDR1 GTSNPN, CDR2 SVGIG (reference sequence). V gave up 2 bases and J gave up 4 bases; unmatched junction bases: 6. In DNA form, the CDR3 reads TGTGCCTGGAGTAGGGGACAGGGCCGAAATCAGCCCCAGCATTTT. This codes for CAWSRGQGRNQPQHF.

The DNA for the CDR3 is TGCGCCAGCAGCGAAGGACTGGGGAGCGAGCAGTACTTC. It translates to CASSEGLGSEQYF. The chain employs TRBV5-1 and TRBJ2-7, with D tentatively TRBD2 (5 bases). CDR3 length equals 13 residues. The V gene lost 4 bases and the J gene lost 6 bases, with 14 bases spanning the gap. Germline CDR1 is SGHRS and CDR2 is YFSETQ. The whole variable domain, filled in from reference TRBV5-1 and TRBJ2-7, reads KAGVTQTPRYLIKTRGQQVTLSCSPISGHRSVSWYQQTPGQGLQFLFEYFSETQRNKGNFPGRFSGRQFSNSRSEMNVSTLELGDSALYLCASSEGLGSEQYFGPGTRLTVT.

CDR3: CASSLAVAGPPREQYF. Here the CDR3 DNA reads TGTGCCAGCAGCTTGGCGGTAGCGGGACCTCCTCGCGAGCAGTACTTC. The chain employs TRBV5-5 and TRBJ2-7; 8 bases fit TRBD2. Germline values: CDR1 SGHKS, CDR2 YYEKEE (reference sequence). Germline trimming cut 0 bases from V and 6 bases from J; bases unmatched to any gene: 11. The CDR3 covers 16 residues. Drawing the rest from reference TRBV5-5 and TRBJ2-7, the complete variable domain is DAGVTQSPTHLIKTRGQQVTLRCSPISGHKSVSWYQQVLGQGPQFIFQYYEKEERGRGNFPDRFSARQFPNYSSELNVNALLLGDSALYLCASSLAVAGPPREQYFGPGTRLTVT.

This CDR3 is CASSLQAGVGPQHF. CDR3 coding DNA: TGTGCCAGCTCACTCCAGGCCGGCGTGGGGCCCCAGCATTTT. J is TRBJ1-5 and V is TRBV18; no reliable D call. V lost 4 bases and J lost 9, with 16 bases in between. The CDR3 has 14 residues. Germline lookup yields CDR1 KGHSH and CDR2 LQKENI.

This sequence joins TRBV5-4 and TRBJ2-5; 7 bases align to TRBD2. The V segment lost 4 bases and the J segment 5 bases; nucleotides outside the gene matches: 17. The length of the CDR3 is 17 residues. Germline assignment: CDR1 SGHNT and CDR2 YYREEE (reference sequence). CDR3 residues: CASSGGVGLAVRETQYF. CDR3 coding DNA: TGTGCCAGCAGCGGAGGGGTTGGGCTAGCGGTTCGGGAGACCCAGTACTTC.

The rearrangement uses TRBV4-1 and TRBJ1-3; 7 positions agree with TRBD1. Germline V lookup: CDR1 MGHRA, CDR2 YSYEKL. This CDR3 spans 14 amino acids. V was pared by 2 bases and J by 6 bases, with 4 bases of the junction left unmatched. The CDR3 sequence is CASSQLQGQNTIYF. The CDR3 DNA follows: TGCGCCAGCAGCCAATTACAGGGGCAAAACACCATATATTTT.

The V gene is TRBV2, the J gene TRBJ1-1; D possibly corresponds to TRBD1 (6 bases). The CDR3 has 13 residues. Trimming cost V 7 bases and J 4 bases, with 13 bases left between them. Per the germline V gene, CDR1 is SNHLY and CDR2 is FYNNEI. CDR3 nucleotides: TGTGCCAGCATGAGCCAGGGGATCACTGAAGCTTTCTTT. It is translated as CASMSQGITEAFF.

V gene TRBV19 combines with J gene TRBJ2-1; 7 bases agree with TRBD2. Trimming took 5 bases from V and 7 from J; bases not matched to a gene: 5. CDR1 LNHDA and CDR2 SQIVND come from the germline V gene (reference sequence). The CDR3 consists of 13 residues. CDR3 sequence: CASSLSSGNEQFF. CDR3 nucleotides: TGTGCCAGTAGTCTATCTAGCGGAAATGAGCAGTTCTTC.

This clone was counted only a few times. V and J are TRBV27 and TRBJ1-2; the match to TRBD1 covers 11 bases. Germline CDR1 and CDR2: MNHEY and SMNVEV (reference sequence). The CDR3 totals 16 residues. After removal of 5 bases from V and 7 bases from J, the junction contained 12 bases not matched to a gene. Written as DNA, the CDR3 is TGTGCCAGCAGTCTTCTCCGGGACAGGGGGACGAGTGGCTACACCTTC. The encoded protein is CASSLLRDRGTSGYTF.

The genes are TRBV7-2 and TRBJ2-1; TRBD2 agrees at 13 bases. CDR1 SGHTA and CDR2 FQGNSA come from the germline V gene. The CDR3 length is 19 residues. V shed 5 bases and J 0 bases; nucleotides not matched to a gene: 10. For the CDR3, the DNA is TGTGCCAGCAGCCACGGGACTAGCGGGACCTTAACCTCCTACAATGAGCAGTTCTTC. This codes for CASSHGTSGTLTSYNEQFF.

This rearrangement joins TRBV7-9 to TRBJ1-1; D is possibly TRBD1 (6 bases). The germline V gene encodes CDR1 SEHNR and CDR2 FQNEAQ (reference sequence). This CDR3 spans 14 amino acids. V lost 3 bases and J 0 bases, leaving 8 bases between the germline ends. The CDR3 region has the DNA TGTGCCAGCAGCTTGAGGGGGATGAACACTGAAGCTTTCTTT. Translation: CASSLRGMNTEAFF.

A few counts support this clone. This chain's CDR3 is CAWILNTEAFF. As DNA, the CDR3 is TGTGCCTGGATATTGAACACTGAAGCTTTCTTT. The chain joins TRBV30 to TRBJ1-1; D remains ambiguous. Looked up from germline, CDR1 is GTSNPN and CDR2 is SVGIG (reference sequence). Trimming removed 4 bases from V and 0 bases from J, with 3 bases in between. This CDR3 has 11 amino acids.

V usage is TRBV11-3 and J usage is TRBJ2-1; 11 bases are a match to TRBD2. Looked up from germline, CDR1 is SGHNT and CDR2 is YENEEA. Losses at the gene ends were 2 bases for V and 0 bases for J; bases not matched to a gene: 6. The CDR3 spans 18 residues. The CDR3 DNA is TGTGCCAGCAGCTTAAGTAGCGGGAGGGCCTTCTCCTACAATGAGCAGTTCTTC. Translation gives CASSLSSGRAFSYNEQFF.

The chain employs TRBV7-2 and TRBJ2-5, with D unclear. The germline V and J ends were trimmed by 5 bases and 2 bases, with 9 bases remaining between them. Germline V gene data show CDR1 as SGHTA and CDR2 as FQGNSA. This CDR3 spans 13 amino acids. The CDR3 spells CASSPNAQETQYF. CDR3 sequence (DNA): TGTGCCAGCAGCCCCAACGCGCAAGAGACCCAGTACTTC. Drawing the rest from reference TRBV7-2 and TRBJ2-5, the complete variable domain is GAGVSQSPSNKVTEKGKDVELRCDPISGHTALYWYRQSLGQGLEFLIYFQGNSAPDKSGLPSDRFSAERTGGSVSTLTIQRTQQEDSAVYLCASSPNAQETQYFGPGTRLLVL.

J is TRBJ2-7 and V is TRBV11-2; 7 nucleotides agree with TRBD2. This CDR3 region has 13 residues. CDR1 and CDR2 from the germline V gene are SGHAT and FQNNGV. With 4 bases clipped from V and 4 bases from J, the junction kept 4 bases outside the gene matches. This chain's CDR3 is CASSSRGEYEQYF. The CDR3 coding sequence is TGTGCCAGCAGCTCCCGGGGGGAATACGAGCAGTACTTC.

This clone was recorded only once. The V call is TRBV5-1, the J call TRBJ2-3, with D perhaps TRBD2 (6 bases). CDR3 length: 16 residues. Per the germline V gene, CDR1 is SGHRS and CDR2 is YFSETQ. The V end lost 2 bases, the J end lost 0 bases, and 13 bases lay between the germline ends. For the CDR3, the DNA is TGCGCCAGCAGCTTTGGGGTAGCGGCTAGCACAGATACGCAGTATTTT. It codes for CASSFGVAASTDTQYF.

This chain connects TRBV7-7 to TRBJ1-1; D is unclear. V was trimmed by 3 bases and J by 1 base, leaving 6 bases between them. This CDR3 spans 13 amino acids. Germline loops: CDR1 SSHAT, CDR2 FNYEAQ (reference sequence). CDR3 nucleotides: TGTGCCAGCAGCTTGTATCGGAACACTGAAGCTTTCTTT. The encoded protein is CASSLYRNTEAFF.

Only a few counts were recorded for this clone. This chain links TRBV25-1 with TRBJ2-3; 9 bases are shared with TRBD2. With 3 bases clipped from V and 1 base from J, the junction kept 8 bases outside the gene matches. Germline-derived CDR1 and CDR2 are MGHDK and SYGVNS. The CDR3 runs to 17 residues. CDR3 amino acids: CASSERGLAGRTDTQYF. CDR3 in DNA: TGTGCCAGCAGTGAGAGGGGTCTAGCGGGGCGCACAGATACGCAGTATTTT.